This T cell receptor (beta chain) emerged from a study of cytomegalovirus exposure and HLA in healthy donors. Overall study: Of all 398 donors who were genotyped, 75% to 85% belonged to the Caucasian-associated ancestry cluster.

Study observations and caveats: Several of the most significant clusters appeared linked to common viral pathogens, based on a later analysis. Some highly shared sequence variants likely arose as a pipeline artifact.

This CDR3 contains 13 residues. From germline, CDR1 is MNHEY and CDR2 SMNVEV (reference sequence). V lost 3 bases and J 7 bases, leaving 13 bases between the germline ends. Details on this clone: No antigen is known for it.

PCR employed 60 Vbeta and 13 Jbeta primers. The table came from immunoSEQ multiplex PCR; TCRdb's copy has only in-frame clones and leaves some out. The sample includes 90,000 to 150,000 clones, roughly four fifths of them seen just once. This receptor was identified in a man in his forties in good health and CMV-seronegative. V and J are TRBV27 and TRBJ2-7; D is possibly TRBD1 (6 bases). Sequencing was carried out using PBMCs. DNA of the CDR3: TGTGCCAGCAGTTTTTGGGGGCTAGGAGAGCAGTACTTC. Protein sequence: CASSFWGLGEQYF.